This T cell receptor beta chain was observed in a study of Ad26.COV2.S vaccination and SARS-CoV-2 variants. Looking at the study overall: Donor was in the COV1001 Ad26.COV2.S trial arm. Whole-study findings and limits: Researchers reported similar non-spike TCR breadth in vaccine and placebo recipients.

Treatment here: some 20 received Ad26.COV2.S at low or high dose, single or two shots; roughly five received placebo; per-sample allocation not given. Sample collection was performed on day 63 after the first vaccine or placebo injection. Sequencing was performed with immunoSEQ multiplex PCR; in TCRdb, only in-frame clones are kept and a portion is missing. In the table there are hundreds of thousands of clones, around 90% of which are singletons. Comment on this clone: The target antigen is unknown.

Germline V gene data show CDR1 as LNHNV and CDR2 as YYDKDF (reference sequence). The CDR3 is made up of 19 amino acids. The V segment lost 0 bases and the J segment 6 bases; nucleotides outside the gene matches: 16. The source is a person between 18 and 65 years old who received the Ad26.COV2.S COVID-19 vaccine or a placebo. The sample was peripheral blood, taken in a trial of Ad26.COV2.S vaccine versus placebo. The rearrangement joins TRBV15 to TRBJ2-7; 11 nucleotides line up with TRBD2. The DNA of the CDR3 is TGTGCCACCAGCAGAGATTACCGGCCCTTTGGGACTAGCGGAGGCGAGCAGTACTTC. Protein product: CATSRDYRPFGTSGGEQYF.